Shown below are 8 T cell receptor beta chains from a single sample sequenced in a study of a mutant IDH1 vaccine in newly diagnosed glioma. Sequenced by immunoSEQ multiplex PCR; TCRdb stores in-frame clones only, minus some. The sample yields just over 65,000 clones, 84% seen once. These receptors' antigens are unknown. Time point: week 35, safety follow-up. The content of each vaccine dose was 300 ug of mutant IDH1 20-mer peptide, and topical imiquimod accompanied it. The material was PBMCs, obtained from a glioma patient whose treatment included an IDH1 peptide vaccine. The receptors were gathered from a man younger than 35 with glioma.

V usage is TRBV6-5 and J usage is TRBJ2-7; 7 bases are a match to TRBD2. V was clipped by 2 bases and J by 2 bases; unmatched bases: 6. Germline V gene sequence: CDR1 MNHEY, CDR2 SVGAGI. CDR3 length equals 15 residues. The CDR3 sequence is CASSYTASGAYEQYF. The CDR3 DNA is TGTGCCAGCAGTTACACGGCTAGCGGAGCCTACGAGCAGTACTTC.

This chain links TRBV6-1 with TRBJ1-5; D is undetermined. Germline loops: CDR1 MNHNS, CDR2 SASEGT. CDR3 length: 12 residues. Trimming took off 6 bases at V and 4 bases at J, with 7 bases between the two ends. DNA of the CDR3: TGTGCCAGCAGCATAGGAAATCAGCCCCAGCATTTT. It specifies CASSIGNQPQHF.

V usage is TRBV27 and J usage is TRBJ2-7; 14 positions agree with TRBD2. CDR1 is MNHEY, CDR2 SMNVEV, per germline (reference sequence). V shed 3 bases and J 0 bases; nucleotides not matched to a gene: 7. The length of the CDR3 is 18 residues. CDR3 protein: CASSFRTSGRPRSYEQYF. The CDR3 DNA reads as TGTGCCAGCAGTTTCCGGACTAGCGGGAGGCCGCGCTCCTACGAGCAGTACTTC.

The rearrangement uses TRBV6-5 and TRBJ1-1, with TRBD1 matching over 7 bases. CDR1 MNHEY and CDR2 SVGAGI come from the germline V gene. The ends lost 1 base at V and 5 bases at J; junction bases unmatched: 7. The CDR3 has 15 amino acids. CDR3 loop: CASSYYEGAGTEAFF. CDR3 coding DNA: TGTGCCAGCAGTTACTATGAGGGGGCCGGGACTGAAGCTTTCTTT.

The chain carries TRBV19 and TRBJ2-7; TRBD1 is a possible D gene (7 bases). Germline CDR1 LNHDA, CDR2 SQIVND (reference sequence). V was clipped by 6 bases and J by 0 bases, with 18 bases between them. The CDR3 loop spans 16 amino acids. In DNA form, the CDR3 reads TGTGCCAGTAGGCAGGGGGGCCTTCTTAGCTCCTACGAGCAGTACTTC. This gives the protein CASRQGGLLSSYEQYF.

This chain connects TRBV7-2 to TRBJ1-1, with 7 nucleotides matching TRBD1. V lost 4 bases to trimming and J lost 1 base; unmatched junction nucleotides: 6. CDR3 length equals 15 residues. Germline CDR1 and CDR2: SGHTA and FQGNSA. The CDR3 DNA sequence: TGTGCCAGCAGCTCGAACAGGGGATGGAACACTGAAGCTTTCTTT. Its protein product is CASSSNRGWNTEAFF.

The chain couples TRBV7-2 to TRBJ2-2; 9 bases align to TRBD1. Germline assignment: CDR1 SGHTA and CDR2 FQGNSA. Losses at the gene ends were 6 bases for V and 3 bases for J; bases not matched to a gene: 11. The CDR3 is 17 amino acids. In nucleotides, the CDR3 is TGTGCCAGCAGTAAGAGGACAGGGGCGAGCCACACCGGGGAGCTGTTTTTT. This translates into CASSKRTGASHTGELFF.

This sequence joins TRBV27 and TRBJ1-5; D is perhaps TRBD1 (6 bases). In germline, CDR1 is MNHEY, CDR2 SMNVEV (reference sequence). The CDR3 has 15 amino acids. Trimming cost V 5 bases and J 6 bases, with 17 bases left between them. CDR3 in amino acids: CASSRGSQGSQPQHF. CDR3 in DNA: TGTGCCAGCAGTAGGGGCTCGCAGGGGAGTCAGCCCCAGCATTTT.